The 21 T cell receptor beta chains presented below share a single source sample, sequenced in a study of T cell repertoires in aging, cancer and after chemotherapy. A mixed TRB-A/B primer pool amplified rearranged TRB by multiplex touch-down PCR. From the multiplex PCR reads, TCRdb called clonotypes with MiXCR, one entry per CDR3 protein. The data contain about 5,000 distinct CDR3 sequences, about 20% of them seen just once; the ten biggest clones take up 15%. The template was genomic DNA from peripheral blood, not RNA. The sequenced sample consisted of blood. Every receptor here comes from a human donor with a blood cancer.

This chain links TRBV25-1 with TRBJ2-6, with 7 bases fitting TRBD2. Trimming cost V 2 bases and J 1 base; bases outside gene matches: 8. Germline assignment: CDR1 MGHDK and CDR2 SYGVNS. This CDR3 has 18 amino acids. CDR3 DNA: TGTGCCAGCAGTGAAGAGCGGGGCAGCTTTTCTGGGGCCAACGTCCTGACTTTC. Translated, it gives CASSEERGSFSGANVLTF.

CDR3 region: CASTPSAGVSYEQYF. The CDR3 nucleotides are TGTGCCAGCACCCCCTCTGCGGGAGTTTCCTACGAGCAGTACTTC. This chain uses TRBV7-2 with TRBJ2-7, with 7 bases fitting TRBD2. The CDR3 contains 15 residues. The V and J ends lost 7 bases and 1 base, in that order; junction bases with no gene match: 10. Germline CDR1 reads SGHTA; CDR2 reads FQGNSA.

This clonotype is medium-sized within its sample. The chain recombines TRBV15 with TRBJ1-2; D not certain. V was cut by 1 base and J by 4 bases, with 16 bases left in between. CDR1 LNHNV and CDR2 YYDKDF come from the germline V gene (reference sequence). This CDR3 has 16 residues. CDR3 sequence reads: CATSRVPMDGVYGYTF. CDR3 nucleotides: TGTGCCACCAGCAGAGTACCCATGGATGGGGTCTATGGCTACACCTTC.

Comment on this clonotype: This may arise from a read error, as a much more abundant clone is one base away. This rearrangement joins TRBV5-1 to TRBJ1-3; D is perhaps TRBD1 (5 bases). The CDR3 is made up of 13 amino acids. Germline CDR1 reads SGHRS; CDR2 reads YFSETQ. The CDR3 DNA follows: TGCGACAGCAGCCCTGGACACGGGGGGAACATATATTTT. Translation gives CDSSPGHGGNIYF.

V gene TRBV20-1 combines with J gene TRBJ2-5; D remains unclear. The CDR3 is 13 residues long. Germline assignment: CDR1 DFQATT and CDR2 SNEGSKA (reference sequence). Trimming stripped 1 base from V and 1 base from J, with 7 bases between. The CDR3 DNA sequence: TGCAGTGCTAGAGGCGTAACCCAAGAGACCCAGTACTTC. This codes for CSARGVTQETQYF.

By share, this clonotype ranks as medium-sized. The CDR3 loop is CASSEAWASGGYTGELFF. In DNA form, the CDR3 reads TGTGCCAGCAGTGAAGCTTGGGCTAGCGGGGGCTACACCGGGGAGCTGTTTTTT. The chain uses TRBV6-1 and TRBJ2-2; 10 nucleotides match TRBD2. The CDR3 has 18 residues. J gave up 3 bases and V 0 bases, and 7 bases lay outside the gene matches. Germline V gene lookup returns CDR1 MNHNS and CDR2 SASEGT.

By proportion, this clonotype is medium-sized (0.01 to 0.1%). V is TRBV27 and J is TRBJ1-5; 11 bases align to TRBD1. V dropped 3 bases and J dropped 6; count of bases not matched to a gene: 7. CDR1 and CDR2 from the germline V gene are MNHEY and SMNVEV (reference sequence). This CDR3 is 16 amino acids long. CDR3 residues: CASSFSGTGGSQPQHF. The CDR3 DNA is TGTGCCAGCAGTTTTTCCGGGACAGGGGGATCTCAGCCCCAGCATTTT.

Relative to its sample, this clonotype is medium-sized. V and J are TRBV6-6 and TRBJ1-6; 11 bases line up with TRBD1. Germline CDR1 and CDR2: MNHNY and SVGAGI (reference sequence). This CDR3 spans 15 amino acids. V dropped 2 bases and J dropped 11; count of bases not matched to a gene: 5. This CDR3 is CASSYVGTGGAPLHF. Here the CDR3 DNA reads TGTGCCAGCAGTTACGTGGGGACAGGGGGGGCACCCCTCCACTTT.

This chain joins TRBV6-1 and TRBJ1-1; 7 bases align to TRBD1. V dropped 7 bases and J dropped 3; count of bases not matched to a gene: 8. This CDR3 has 14 amino acids. In germline, CDR1 is MNHNS, CDR2 SASEGT. The CDR3 spells CASMRGRSDTEAFF. For the CDR3, the DNA is TGTGCCAGCATGAGGGGGCGGAGTGACACTGAAGCTTTCTTT.

By sample fraction, this clonotype is medium-sized. The chain uses TRBV6-5 and TRBJ1-2; possible D gene TRBD1, 5 bases. CDR3 size: 11 residues. The germline V gene has CDR1 MNHEY and CDR2 SVGAGI. With 6 bases removed from V and 3 bases from J, the gap between germline ends came to 5 bases. The CDR3 here is CASRTDYGYTF. The DNA for the CDR3 is TGTGCCAGCAGGACAGACTATGGCTACACCTTC.

A note on this clonotype: Given a much more abundant clone one base away, this may be a read error. The V and J genes are TRBV5-6 and TRBJ2-3; possible D gene TRBD2, 5 bases. CDR1 SGHDT and CDR2 YYEEEE come from the germline V gene. CDR3 length: 15 residues. Here the CDR3 DNA reads TGTGCCAGCAGCTTGGGACAAAGCGGCACAGATAAGCAGTATTTT. Translation gives CASSLGQSGTDKQYF.

The chain recombines TRBV4-3 with TRBJ2-1; 7 bases fit TRBD2. The CDR3 runs to 15 residues. The junction had 5 bases not matched to a gene; V was cut back by 0 bases and J by 6 bases. The germline gives CDR1 LGHNA, CDR2 YSLEER. CDR3 sequence: CASSQDTGGGNEQFF. The CDR3, as DNA: TGCGCCAGCAGCCAAGATACGGGGGGAGGCAATGAGCAGTTCTTC.

The genes are TRBV20-1 and TRBJ2-5; TRBD1 matches at 9 bases. The germline V gene encodes CDR1 DFQATT and CDR2 SNEGSKA (reference sequence). V dropped 5 bases and J dropped 5; count of bases not matched to a gene: 12. This CDR3 region has 15 residues. CDR3 in amino acids: CSASDLQGAFETQYF. The CDR3 nucleotides are TGCAGTGCTTCTGATTTACAGGGGGCTTTTGAGACCCAGTACTTC.

In this sample, this clonotype is medium-sized. The chain is built from TRBV12-3 or TRBV12-4 and TRBJ1-4; D gene ambiguous. There are 14 residues in the CDR3. The V end lost 3 bases, the J end lost 3 bases, and 8 bases lay between the germline ends. The CDR3 sequence is CASSFRGANEKLFF. The CDR3 nucleotides are TGTGCCAGCAGTTTTCGCGGGGCTAATGAAAAACTGTTTTTT.

This clonotype was counted a few times. This rearrangement joins TRBV4-3 to TRBJ2-7, with no clear D. Trimming shortened V by 0 bases and J by 3 bases, and 9 bases separated the two germline ends. The CDR3 is 14 amino acids. Germline assignment: CDR1 LGHNA and CDR2 YSLEER. CDR3 bases: TGCGCCAGCAGCCAAGATAGGGCCGGCTACGAGCAGTACTTC. It is translated as CASSQDRAGYEQYF.

This clonotype was detected only once. This rearrangement joins TRBV7-6 to TRBJ2-1; D is undetermined. Trimming cost V 1 base and J 1 base, with 8 bases left between them. This CDR3 is built from 15 residues. Germline values: CDR1 SGHVS, CDR2 FNYEAQ. The CDR3 bases are TGTGCCAGCAGCTTAGAAACCGGGTCCTACAATGAGCAGTTCTTC. Protein: CASSLETGSYNEQFF.

This clonotype is labeled as medium-sized. The chain is built from TRBV5-4 and TRBJ2-7, with 7 nucleotides matching TRBD2. The germline gives CDR1 SGHNT, CDR2 YYREEE (reference sequence). The CDR3 extends over 16 amino acids. The ends lost 1 base at V and 2 bases at J; junction bases unmatched: 9. CDR3 nucleotides: TGTGCCAGCAGCTTGTTTCACCAGGGAGGGCCCTACGAGCAGTACTTC. It codes for CASSLFHQGGPYEQYF.

This clonotype counts as medium-sized (0.01 to 0.1%). The rearrangement links TRBV6-6 to TRBJ1-6; TRBD1 matches 7 bases. Germline-derived CDR1 and CDR2 are MNHNY and SVGAGI (reference sequence). This CDR3 has 16 amino acids. The V gene end was trimmed by 7 bases and the J gene end by 2 bases; junction bases not matched to a gene: 8. DNA of the CDR3: TGTGCCAGCACCACCCCAGGGGGTCCCTATAATTCACCCCTCCACTTT. It encodes CASTTPGGPYNSPLHF.

By share, this clonotype counts as medium-sized. The V call is TRBV6-1, the J call TRBJ2-3; TRBD2 matches 9 bases. Germline trimming cut 5 bases from V and 1 base from J; bases unmatched to any gene: 7. The CDR3 sequence is 16 residues long. The germline V gene encodes CDR1 MNHNS and CDR2 SASEGT. CDR3 region: CASSPLSSGGTDTQYF. The CDR3 coding sequence is TGTGCCAGCAGTCCTCTTTCTAGCGGGGGCACAGATACGCAGTATTTT.

The V gene is TRBV6-5, the J gene TRBJ1-1, with a weak D call TRBD1 (5 bases). V was cut by 4 bases and J by 0 bases, with 15 bases left in between. The CDR3 has 16 residues. In germline, CDR1 is MNHEY, CDR2 SVGAGI. CDR3 amino acids: CASSLQTDYMNTEAFF. CDR3 DNA: TGTGCCAGCAGTTTACAGACAGATTATATGAACACTGAAGCTTTCTTT.

As for this clonotype: A much larger clone differs by one base, so this may be a read error. The J gene is TRBJ2-1, the V gene TRBV5-1; tentative D call: TRBD1 (5 bases). Germline assignment: CDR1 SGHRS and CDR2 YFSETQ. The CDR3 consists of 13 residues. CDR3 protein: CALDQGNYNEQFF. The CDR3 bases are TGTGCCCTTGACCAGGGCAACTACAATGAGCAGTTCTTC.